Shown below are 5 T cell receptor beta chains from a single sample sequenced in a study of T cell clones after liver transplantation. This table comes from immunoSEQ multiplex PCR, and its TCRdb copy is limited to in-frame clones, with some not included. The sample lists about 58,000 clones; 70% were seen once. This material consisted of CD4+ T cells from blood, taken at the approximately 16-month timepoint. Source of these receptors: a human patient who received a liver transplant. Some of the T cells might come from the graft donor.

The chain is built from TRBV6-5 and TRBJ1-2; D unresolved. Trimming pared 0 bases from V and 5 bases from J, leaving 10 bases between. This CDR3 spans 14 amino acids. The V gene's germline CDR1 is MNHEY and CDR2 SVGAGI. This CDR3 is CASSYSYGHYGYTF. The CDR3 DNA is TGTGCCAGCAGTTACTCATATGGCCATTATGGCTACACCTTC.

The V gene is TRBV6-5, the J gene TRBJ2-7; no clear D gene. V lost 5 bases and J 3 bases, leaving 5 bases between the germline ends. CDR3 length: 11 amino acids. Germline CDR1 and CDR2: MNHEY and SVGAGI. The CDR3 DNA reads as TGTGCCAGCAGTGAAAGCTACGAGCAGTACTTC. Its protein is CASSESYEQYF.

V usage is TRBV5-4 and J usage is TRBJ2-5; either TRBD1 or TRBD2 may supply D (6 bases each). The CDR3 contains 16 residues. CDR1 is SGHNT, CDR2 YYREEE, per germline (reference sequence). V was trimmed by 0 bases and J by 5 bases, leaving 17 bases between them. The CDR3 loop reads CASSLVRGAFEETQYF. The CDR3 DNA sequence: TGTGCCAGCAGCTTGGTTAGGGGGGCGTTTGAGGAGACCCAGTACTTC.

The V call is TRBV19, the J call TRBJ2-3, with TRBD1 identical over 9 bases. Germline V gives CDR1 LNHDA, CDR2 SQIVND (reference sequence). The CDR3 spans 13 residues. V was pared by 10 bases and J by 3 bases, with 5 bases of the junction left unmatched. The CDR3 is CATAQGATDTQYF. The CDR3 nucleotides are TGTGCCACCGCACAGGGGGCGACAGATACGCAGTATTTT.

The chain combines TRBV4-3 with TRBJ2-1; D is ambiguous. V lost 0 bases to trimming and J lost 9 bases, with 15 bases between them. Germline CDR1 LGHNA, CDR2 YSLEER. The CDR3 consists of 15 residues. The CDR3 DNA follows: TGCGCCAGCAGCCAAGATCGTACAGCTTCAGGTGAGCAGTTCTTC. It specifies CASSQDRTASGEQFF.